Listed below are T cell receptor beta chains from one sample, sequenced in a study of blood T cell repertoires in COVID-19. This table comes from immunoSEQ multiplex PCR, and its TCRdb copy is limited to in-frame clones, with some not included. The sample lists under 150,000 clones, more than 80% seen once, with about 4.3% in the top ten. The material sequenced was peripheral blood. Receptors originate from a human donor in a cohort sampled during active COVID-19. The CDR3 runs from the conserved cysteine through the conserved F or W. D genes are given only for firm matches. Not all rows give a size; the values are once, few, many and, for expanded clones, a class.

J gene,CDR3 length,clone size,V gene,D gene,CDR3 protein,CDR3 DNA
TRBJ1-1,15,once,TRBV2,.,CASRWGRNMNTEAFF,TGTGCCAGCCGGTGGGGGCGAAATATGAACACTGAAGCTTTCTTT
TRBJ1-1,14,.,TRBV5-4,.,CASSLEGGNTEAFF,TGTGCCAGCAGCTTGGAGGGAGGAAACACTGAAGCTTTCTTT
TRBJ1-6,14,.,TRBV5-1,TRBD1,CASSAGQGTSPLHF,TGCGCCAGCAGCGCAGGACAGGGTACTTCACCCCTCCACTTT
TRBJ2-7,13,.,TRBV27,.,CASSQAPSYEQYF,TGTGCCAGCAGTCAGGCCCCCTCCTACGAGCAGTACTTC
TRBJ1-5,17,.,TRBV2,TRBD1,CASSDLLSQTGNQPQHF,TGTGCCAGCAGTGATTTGCTGTCCCAGACAGGGAATCAGCCCCAGCATTTT
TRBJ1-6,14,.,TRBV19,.,CASSVPRGWSPLHF,TGTGCCAGTAGTGTCCCCCGGGGTTGGTCACCCCTCCACTTT
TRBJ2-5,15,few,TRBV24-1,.,CATSEGGLSQETQYF,TGTGCCACCAGTGAGGGGGGACTCTCCCAAGAGACCCAGTACTTC
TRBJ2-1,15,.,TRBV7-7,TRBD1,CASSAQTGGQSEQFF,TGTGCTAGCAGCGCCCAAACAGGGGGCCAGAGTGAGCAGTTCTTC
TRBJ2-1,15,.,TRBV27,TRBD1,CASSPRRQGWDEQFF,TGTGCCAGCAGCCCTCGTCGACAGGGCTGGGATGAGCAGTTCTTC
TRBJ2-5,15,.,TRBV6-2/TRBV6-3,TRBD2,CASSYPGLGRETQYF,TGTGCCAGCAGTTATCCGGGACTAGGTAGAGAGACCCAGTACTTC
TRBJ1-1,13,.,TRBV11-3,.,CASSLVVTGEAFF,TGTGCCAGCAGCTTGGTAGTAACAGGTGAAGCTTTCTTT
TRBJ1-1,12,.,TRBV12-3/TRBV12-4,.,CASSFKGTEAFF,TGTGCCAGCAGTTTCAAGGGGACTGAAGCTTTCTTT
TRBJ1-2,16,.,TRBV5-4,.,CASTPRLEQTNYGYTF,TGTGCCAGCACCCCCCGGTTAGAACAGACTAACTATGGCTACACCTTC
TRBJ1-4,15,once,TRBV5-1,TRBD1,CASSLGTGSSEKLFF,TGCGCCAGCAGCTTGGGGACAGGGTCTAGTGAAAAACTGTTTTTT
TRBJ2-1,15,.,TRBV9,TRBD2,CASSVGPSGSNEQFF,TGTGCCAGCAGCGTAGGACCTAGCGGGAGTAATGAGCAGTTCTTC
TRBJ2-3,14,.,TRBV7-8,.,CASSLVGLGESQYF,TGTGCCAGCAGCTTAGTGGGACTGGGAGAATCGCAGTATTTT